Here is one T cell receptor beta chain with its context. This CDR3 region has 13 residues. The V gene end was trimmed by 3 bases and the J gene end by 7 bases; junction bases not matched to a gene: 6. The V gene's germline CDR1 is SQVTM and CDR2 ANQGSEA. This record belongs to a study of CD8 T cells in Susac syndrome. Sequencing of TCR beta was carried out in blood CD8+ and CD4+ T cells. Both CD4+ and CD8+ T cells were negatively isolated, and TEMRA cells underwent FACS enrichment. RNA, at about 0.45 to 1 ug, was reverse transcribed with random hexamers. A multiplex approach, immunoSEQ multiplex PCR, amplified TCR beta CDR3 across 54 Vbeta and 13 Jbeta. TCRdb passed the immunoSEQ multiplex PCR reads through MiXCR, listing each CDR3 protein once. The sample has some 150,000 distinct CDR3 sequences, about 93% seen once.

This TCR was sampled from a human donor in good health. Sequencing was done on a sample of CD8+ T cells from PBMCs. The J gene is TRBJ2-7, the V gene TRBV29-1; TRBD1 agrees at 10 bases. The CDR3 DNA reads as TGCAGCGTTGAGGGAGACAGGGGGCTTGAGCAGTACTTC. Encoded protein: CSVEGDRGLEQYF.